This passage covers 10 T cell receptor beta chains from one sample sequenced in a study of Graves' ophthalmopathy and Graves' hyperthyroidism. The study amplified TCR beta CDR3 regions using RNA transcripts. The library came from an HTBI-primed first-round RT-PCR and a second-round multiplex PCR. MiXCR, run by TCRdb on the multiplex PCR reads, gives a single entry per CDR3 protein. The sample contains approximately 160,000 distinct CDR3 sequences, around two fifths of which appear only once. Input material: peripheral blood. The source is a man in his thirties or forties with Graves' ophthalmopathy.

This clonotype was seen at least ten times. This rearrangement joins TRBV7-9 to TRBJ1-1; D is unclear. The CDR3 consists of 14 residues. Germline CDR1 reads SEHNR; CDR2 reads FQNEAQ (reference sequence). V lost 1 base to trimming and J lost 2 bases, with 8 bases between them. In DNA form, the CDR3 reads TGTGCCAGCAGCTTAGAAAGCCATAACACTGAAGCTTTCTTT. It translates to CASSLESHNTEAFF.

This clonotype has ten or more counts. The J gene is TRBJ2-7, the V gene TRBV5-1; D is unresolved. Trimming removed 0 bases from V and 2 bases from J, with 3 bases in between. The CDR3 has 12 amino acids. Germline values: CDR1 SGHRS, CDR2 YFSETQ. The CDR3 spells CASSLGAYEQYF. In DNA, the CDR3 is TGCGCCAGCAGCTTGGGAGCCTACGAGCAGTACTTC.

V and J are TRBV24-1 and TRBJ1-5; D possibly corresponds to TRBD1 (6 bases). The CDR3 is made up of 14 amino acids. Per the germline V gene, CDR1 is KGHDR and CDR2 is SFDVKD. The V and J ends lost 5 bases and 5 bases respectively, with 12 bases between them. The CDR3 is CATSAWDTDQPQHF. DNA of the CDR3: TGTGCCACCAGTGCCTGGGACACAGATCAGCCCCAGCATTTT.

This clonotype was counted many times. The V call is TRBV12-3 or TRBV12-4, the J call TRBJ1-5, with a weak D call TRBD1 (5 bases). This CDR3 comprises 14 residues. V lost 6 bases and J 4 bases, leaving 13 bases between the germline ends. CDR3 protein: CASRGDGYNQPQHF. Here the CDR3 DNA reads TGTGCCAGCAGAGGGGACGGCTATAATCAGCCCCAGCATTTT.

This clonotype was seen ten or more times. CDR3 in amino acids: CASGGGPGTQYF. Written as DNA, the CDR3 is TGTGCCAGCGGAGGGGGGCCAGGGACCCAGTACTTC. The chain combines TRBV28 with TRBJ2-5; D assignment may be TRBD1 or TRBD2 (6 bases each). Trimming left V 8 bases short and J 7 bases short, with 14 bases between. From germline, CDR1 is MDHEN and CDR2 SYDVKM. CDR3 length equals 12 residues.

DNA of the CDR3: TGCAGCGTTGAATTAGGGGACATCCAAGAGACCCAGTACTTC. Translation: CSVELGDIQETQYF. The chain combines TRBV29-1 with TRBJ2-5; D may be TRBD1 (6 bases). This CDR3 is built from 14 residues. Germline-derived CDR1 and CDR2 are SQVTM and ANQGSEA. V lost 2 bases to trimming and J lost 1 base, with 11 bases between them.

At least ten counts were recorded for this clonotype. This chain joins TRBV7-2 and TRBJ2-5, with a tentative D call TRBD2 (6 bases). Germline V gene lookup returns CDR1 SGHTA and CDR2 FQGNSA. CDR3 length: 12 amino acids. The V end lost 5 bases, the J end lost 5 bases, and 9 bases lay between the germline ends. This CDR3 is CASSPRGETQYF. CDR3 nucleotide sequence: TGTGCCAGCAGCCCCCGGGGGGAGACCCAGTACTTC.

The CDR3 loop reads CASSPRYDVDGYTF. CDR3 bases: TGTGCCAGTAGCCCGCGGTATGATGTCGATGGCTACACCTTC. The rearrangement uses TRBV19 and TRBJ1-2; unclear D gene. V was shortened by 6 bases and J by 6 bases, with 17 bases between the two germline ends. CDR1 is LNHDA, CDR2 SQIVND, per germline (reference sequence). This CDR3 is built from 14 residues.

The gene calls are TRBV20-1 and TRBJ1-5; D ambiguous. This CDR3 region has 13 residues. V dropped 3 bases and J dropped 7 bases, with 13 bases sitting between them. Germline CDR1 and CDR2: DFQATT and SNEGSKA (reference sequence). The CDR3 is CSARVGGRQPQHF. The CDR3 DNA reads TGCAGTGCTAGGGTCGGCGGTAGACAGCCCCAGCATTTT.

The rearrangement uses TRBV11-1 and TRBJ1-1, with D maybe TRBD1 (5 bases). V lost 5 bases, J lost 8 bases, and 12 bases lay in between. In germline, CDR1 is SGHAT, CDR2 FQDESV (reference sequence). There are 12 residues in the CDR3. The CDR3 protein is CASSPRDGEAFF. The DNA for the CDR3 is TGTGCCAGCAGCCCCCGGGACGGGGAAGCTTTCTTT.